These 2 T cell receptor beta chains originate from one sample sequenced in a study of T cell repertoires in cytomegalovirus infection. Their antigen targets remain unknown. MiXCR, applied by TCRdb to the reads, yields one record per CDR3 protein. The sample gives 570,000 or so distinct CDR3 sequences, 40% of which show up once; about 48% is in the top ten. The sequences come from cultured PBMCs, collected from culture after CMV antigen stimulation. Source of these receptors: a human donor in good health (CMV status not recorded). Some clones in this sample may be carry-over from other donors' samples.

This clonotype was observed a few times. This chain connects TRBV7-8 to TRBJ1-5; D gene ambiguous. This CDR3 spans 13 amino acids. Germline values: CDR1 SGHVS, CDR2 FQNEAQ. Trimming cost V 1 base and J 9 bases, with 10 bases left between them. CDR3 residues: CASSLVYDSPQHF. The CDR3 coding sequence is TGTGCCAGCAGCTTAGTATATGATTCGCCCCAGCATTTT.

The chain links TRBV6-8 to TRBJ2-7, with TRBD1 matching over 7 bases. CDR3 length equals 12 residues. Germline CDR1 is MNHGY and CDR2 is SAAAGT. J was trimmed by 3 bases and V by 8 bases; bases with no gene match: 4. The CDR3 sequence is CASVTGDYEQYF. The DNA of the CDR3 is TGTGCCAGCGTAACAGGGGACTACGAGCAGTACTTC.